Listed here are 8 T cell receptor beta chains from one sample, sequenced in a study of T cells in women clearing cervical HPV infection. Profiled with immunoSEQ multiplex PCR; TCRdb holds only in-frame clones, not every one. The sample spans 30,000 or so clones; the ten largest clones claim approximately 7.5%. Sequenced: blood buffy coat. The receptors come from a woman between 18 and 69 years old with a cervical HPV16 infection that either progressed to CIN3+ or cleared (not recorded which).

In regard to this clone: The CDR3 end is not reached by the read, which stops 3 residues before it; the germline J gene fills it in. V and J are TRBV30 and TRBJ1-4; 8 nucleotides match TRBD1. V dropped 2 bases and J dropped 2; count of bases not matched to a gene: 1. This CDR3 has 14 residues. The germline V gene has CDR1 GTSNPN and CDR2 SVGIG (reference sequence). The CDR3 bases that were read are TGTGCCTGGAGTTCAGGGGGCACTAATGAAAAA. This codes for CAWSSGGTNEK. The whole CDR3 protein is CAWSSGGTNEKLFF.

As to this clone: The missing CDR3 end, 3 residues past where the read stops, is filled in from the germline J gene. V is TRBV7-3 and J is TRBJ1-6; D is undetermined. There are 13 residues in the CDR3. Deletions cut 5 bases from V and 8 bases from J, with 10 bases between. Germline CDR1 SGHTA, CDR2 FQGTGA. The CDR3: CASSSNRDSPLHF. The DNA read from the CDR3 is TGTGCCAGCAGCAGTAACAGAGATTCACCC.

Points on this clone: The read ends 3 residues early relative to the CDR3; the germline J gene fills the gap. The V call is TRBV20-1, the J call TRBJ1-2; tentative D call: TRBD1 (6 bases). This CDR3 is built from 13 residues. CDR1 DFQATT and CDR2 SNEGSKA come from the germline V gene (reference sequence). Trimming removed 2 bases from V and 4 bases from J, with 11 bases in between. The CDR3 loop reads CSARPGQFYGYTF. CDR3 bases read: TGCAGTGCTAGACCTGGACAGTTCTATGGC.

Partial CDR3 DNA: TGTGCCAGCAGTTTGAGGGACACCTACAATGAG. This codes for CASSLRDTYNE. In full, the CDR3 reads CASSLRDTYNEQFF. The rearrangement joins TRBV12-3 or TRBV12-4 to TRBJ2-1, with a tentative D call TRBD1 (6 bases). The read ends 3 residues early relative to the CDR3; the germline J gene fills the gap. Trimming left V 3 bases short and J 2 bases short, with 8 bases between. The CDR3 runs 14 residues.

About this clone itself: The read ends 3 residues before the CDR3 terminus; that terminus is restored from the germline J gene. V and J are TRBV7-2 and TRBJ2-5, with D possibly TRBD1 on 6 matching bases. The V gene's germline CDR1 is SGHTA and CDR2 FQGNSA. The CDR3 has 14 amino acids. The ends were cut back, 5 bases at V and 1 base at J, with 11 bases in the middle. The CDR3 region is CASSPRTVQETQYF. The part of the CDR3 DNA that was read is TGTGCCAGCAGCCCCAGGACAGTCCAAGAGACC.

On this clone: Relative to the germline gene, one junction end is altered; a read error may explain this. The read finishes 3 residues shy of the CDR3 end, and the germline J gene is used to complete it. Other DNA sequences in the sample encode the same CDR3. V gene TRBV6-4 combines with J gene TRBJ1-3; TRBD1 aligns across 7 bases. CDR3 size: 16 residues. Germline assignment: CDR1 MRHNA and CDR2 SNTAGT. The sequenced CDR3 bases are TGTGCCAGCAGTGACGGATCGACAGGGCTAAGGGACACT. Its protein product is CASSDGSTGLRDT. The CDR3, in full, reads CASSDGSTGLRDTIYF.

Turning to this clone: The CDR3 end lies 3 residues beyond the end of the read and is filled in from the germline J gene. V is TRBV6-4 and J is TRBJ2-5; 8 bases match TRBD2. The CDR3 runs to 15 residues. Per germline, CDR1 MRHNA and CDR2 SNTAGT. V lost 4 bases, J lost 5 bases, and 9 bases stayed unmatched. The part of the CDR3 DNA that was read is TGTGCCAGCAGTGTCAGCGGGGGAGGGGTGGAGACC. The encoded protein is CASSVSGGGVET. The full CDR3 reads CASSVSGGGVETQYF.

For this clone: From the germline J gene comes the end of the CDR3, since the read stops 3 residues before it. This chain joins TRBV20-1 and TRBJ2-5; TRBD2 matches 9 bases. CDR3 length equals 14 residues. Germline CDR1 DFQATT, CDR2 SNEGSKA (reference sequence). The junction had 9 bases not matched to a gene; V was cut back by 6 bases and J by 4 bases. The sequenced CDR3 bases are TGCAGTGCCAGTAGCGGGAGTTCGGTAGAGACC. Protein sequence: CSASSGSSVET. The CDR3 in full is CSASSGSSVETQYF.